Included here is one TCR beta chain sequence, with context. Its antigen is unidentified. Here immunoSEQ multiplex PCR was the method, and the copy in TCRdb shows in-frame clones only, minus some. This sample carries around 13,000 clones, 80% of them seen once, and the ten largest clones take approximately 4.4%. The length of the CDR3 is 13 residues. The germline gives CDR1 MNHEY, CDR2 SMNVEV (reference sequence). Trimming cost V 5 bases and J 7 bases, with 15 bases left between them. This record belongs to a study of immune evolution from preneoplasia to lung adenocarcinoma. Study outcomes and limitations: T cell clonality was higher in KRAS-mutant than EGFR-mutant or wild-type nodules. Normal lung had the highest top T cell clone frequencies. Later-stage lesions appeared to have more T cells, more diversity, less clonality.

After pathologic assessment, macro-dissection selected premalignant or tumor cells for extraction. The TCR comes from a person aged 70 to 79 with lung adenocarcinoma. The chain employs TRBV27 and TRBJ2-7, with a tentative D call TRBD2 (5 bases). Sequencing used FFPE minimally invasive lung adenocarcinoma tissue. CDR3 amino acids: CASSPLGPGEQYF. The CDR3 region has the DNA TGTGCCAGCAGTCCCCTAGGACCGGGGGAGCAGTACTTC.